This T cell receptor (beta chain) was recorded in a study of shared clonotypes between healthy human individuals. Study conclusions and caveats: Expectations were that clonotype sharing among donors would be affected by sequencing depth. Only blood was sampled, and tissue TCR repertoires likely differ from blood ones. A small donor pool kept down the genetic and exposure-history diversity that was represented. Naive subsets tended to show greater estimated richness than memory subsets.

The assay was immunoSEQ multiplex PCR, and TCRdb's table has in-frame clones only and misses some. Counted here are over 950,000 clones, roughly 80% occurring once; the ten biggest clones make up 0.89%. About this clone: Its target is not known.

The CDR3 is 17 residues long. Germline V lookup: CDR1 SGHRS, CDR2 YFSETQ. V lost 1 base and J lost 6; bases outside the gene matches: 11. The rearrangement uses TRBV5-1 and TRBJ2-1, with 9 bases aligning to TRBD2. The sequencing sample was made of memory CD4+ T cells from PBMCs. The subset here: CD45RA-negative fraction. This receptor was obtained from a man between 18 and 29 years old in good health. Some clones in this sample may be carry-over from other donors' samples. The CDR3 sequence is CASSLKLLAGLRNEQFF. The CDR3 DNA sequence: TGCGCCAGCAGCTTGAAGTTACTAGCGGGTTTACGCAATGAGCAGTTCTTC.